The clone carrying this T cell receptor beta chain appeared once. Its cognate antigen is unknown. Clones were read by immunoSEQ multiplex PCR, and TCRdb kept only the in-frame ones, dropping some. In the table there are around 640,000 clones, approximately 96% of which are singletons. As defined, naive CD8 cells were CD45RO-negative and positively selected for CCR7, with terminally differentiated effector memory CD45RA+ cells excluded. This sample was taken from a study of shared clonotypes between healthy human individuals. Trimming left V 0 bases short and J 8 bases short, with 18 bases between. Germline CDR1 is SGHRS and CDR2 is YFSETQ. The CDR3 has 16 amino acids. Findings of the study overall: Few donors restricted represented genetic and exposure-history diversity.

The source is a woman aged 25 to 39 in good health. The chain uses TRBV5-1 and TRBJ2-1; tentatively, D is TRBD1 (6 bases). Material: naive CD8+ T cells sorted from blood. The CDR3 DNA follows: TGCGCCAGCAGCTTGGTTCTCAGGGGCCCCTTTCATGAGCAGTTCTTC. This codes for CASSLVLRGPFHEQFF.